This paragraph reports one T cell receptor (beta chain). This sample was included in a study of technical replicates of blood from a few donors. Libraries were prepared by immunoSEQ multiplex PCR; TCRdb keeps only in-frame clonotypes and omits some of them. The sample lists 85,000 to 90,000 clones, around 93% occurring once. Trimming removed 1 base from V and 5 bases from J, with 9 bases in between. The CDR3 has 14 residues. Germline V lookup: CDR1 SEHNR, CDR2 FQNEAQ (reference sequence). V usage is TRBV7-9 and J usage is TRBJ1-5; D uncertain. The origin of this receptor is a human donor in good health. Sequencing was carried out using T cells isolated from PBMCs. The CDR3 DNA reads as TGTGCCAGCAGCTTAGGTTCGGTCCATCAGCCCCAGCATTTT. Translated, it gives CASSLGSVHQPQHF.